One and the same sample provided the 13 T cell receptor beta chains below, sequenced in a study of T-cell memory formation after mild COVID-19. MiXCR was run by TCRdb on the 5' RACE reads, yielding one entry per CDR3 protein. This sample has hundreds of thousands of distinct CDR3 sequences; roughly 17% occur once, and the top ten carry about 11%. The sequenced material came from PBMCs or a T cell subset sorted from them (not recorded which). The receptor set was obtained from an adult woman who had mild COVID-19 (a few samples of this study predate the infection). Cell type and time point are not known.

This clonotype was seen a few times. This chain links TRBV4-2 with TRBJ2-7; 7 bases fit TRBD2. The CDR3 contains 15 residues. The germline V gene has CDR1 LGHNA and CDR2 YNFKEQ. V gave up 4 bases and J gave up 6 bases; unmatched junction bases: 12. CDR3 in amino acids: CASSPGGIAGPEQYF. CDR3 in DNA: TGTGCCAGCAGCCCAGGAGGAATAGCGGGTCCCGAGCAGTACTTC.

In DNA, the CDR3 is TGCAGCGTCCGTCCGGGACAGGGAGGCGAGCAGTACTTC. Its protein is CSVRPGQGGEQYF. The J gene is TRBJ2-7, the V gene TRBV29-1, with TRBD1 matching over 9 bases. CDR1 and CDR2 from the germline V gene are SQVTM and ANQGSEA. The CDR3 length is 13 residues. V was pared by 6 bases and J by 6 bases, with 9 bases of the junction left unmatched.

The chain is built from TRBV25-1 and TRBJ2-1, with D possibly being TRBD1 or TRBD2 (5 bases each). Germline V gives CDR1 MGHDK, CDR2 SYGVNS. The ends were cut back, 2 bases at V and 0 bases at J, with 11 bases in the middle. This CDR3 contains 16 residues. CDR3 in amino acids: CASSERKGSSYNEQFF. Written as DNA, the CDR3 is TGTGCCAGCAGTGAACGGAAGGGGAGCTCCTACAATGAGCAGTTCTTC.

This clonotype was observed a few times. This rearrangement joins TRBV4-1 to TRBJ2-1, with D possibly TRBD2 on 5 matching bases. V dropped 5 bases and J dropped 8 bases, with 13 bases sitting between them. This CDR3 is 13 amino acids long. Germline V gives CDR1 MGHRA, CDR2 YSYEKL. For the CDR3, the DNA is TGCGCCAGCAGCGATCCCGCCGGGGATGAGCAGTTCTTC. Protein: CASSDPAGDEQFF.

This clonotype showed up just a few times. The chain uses TRBV10-3 and TRBJ2-1; 14 nucleotides match TRBD2. Germline V CDR1 and CDR2: ENHRY, SYGVKD. This CDR3 region has 16 residues. The V gene end was trimmed by 6 bases and the J gene end by 6 bases; junction bases not matched to a gene: 7. CDR3 residues: CAISGTSGSLGNEQFF. CDR3 DNA sequence: TGTGCCATCAGCGGGACTAGCGGGAGTTTGGGCAATGAGCAGTTCTTC.

This clonotype was counted between two and nine times. The CDR3 spells CASSLDVQETQYF. The DNA of the CDR3 is TGCGCCAGCAGCTTGGATGTCCAAGAGACCCAGTACTTC. The chain is built from TRBV5-1 and TRBJ2-5; D is undetermined. The V gene's germline CDR1 is SGHRS and CDR2 YFSETQ. Trimming took 0 bases from V and 1 from J, leaving 4 bases between them. The CDR3 runs to 13 residues.

This clonotype was recorded a few times. The junction departs from the called germline gene at one end, perhaps through a read error. V and J are TRBV3-1 and TRBJ1-4; 7 bases agree with TRBD1. The CDR3 spans 11 residues. In germline, CDR1 is LGHDT, CDR2 YNNKEL (reference sequence). CDR3 region: CASSHRDSKSF. The DNA of the CDR3 is TGTGCCAGCAGCCACCGGGACAGTAAGAGTTTT.

The V call is TRBV5-1, the J call TRBJ2-5; 8 bases match TRBD1. CDR3 length: 17 residues. Germline lookup yields CDR1 SGHRS and CDR2 YFSETQ. The V and J ends lost 3 bases and 5 bases, in that order; junction bases with no gene match: 15. The CDR3 coding sequence is TGCGCCAGCAGCTCCCTCCTCGCCTCAGGGGGCGCGGAGACCCAGTACTTC. It specifies CASSSLLASGGAETQYF.

The rearrangement joins TRBV12-3 or TRBV12-4 to TRBJ1-5; no firm D call. With 3 bases removed from V and 3 bases from J, the gap between germline ends came to 3 bases. The CDR3 is 12 amino acids. CDR3 in amino acids: CASSFINQPQHF. The CDR3 DNA reads as TGTGCCAGCAGTTTCATCAATCAGCCCCAGCATTTT.

The table lists this clonotype with a few counts. V gene TRBV9 combines with J gene TRBJ2-1; 8 bases are a match to TRBD2. Unmatched junction bases numbered 10, after V lost 4 bases and J lost 4 bases. The CDR3 spans 16 residues. Per germline, CDR1 SGDLS and CDR2 YYNGEE. This chain's CDR3 is CASSPRPGGNYNEQFF. The CDR3 DNA sequence: TGTGCCAGCAGCCCACGCCCGGGGGGGAATTACAATGAGCAGTTCTTC.

The chain links TRBV20-1 to TRBJ2-5; TRBD1 might be the D (6 bases). The CDR3 covers 13 residues. Trimming removed 3 bases at V and 1 base at J, with 9 bases between. Germline CDR1 DFQATT, CDR2 SNEGSKA (reference sequence). CDR3 in DNA: TGCAGTGCTAGTCGGACAGTCCAAGAGACCCAGTACTTC. Translation gives CSASRTVQETQYF.

This clonotype has a handful of counts. CDR3 region: CASSGQANQETQYF. Here the CDR3 DNA reads TGTGCCAGCAGCGGACAGGCCAACCAAGAGACCCAGTACTTC. J is TRBJ2-5 and V is TRBV6-1; 7 bases line up with TRBD1. Germline V gene data show CDR1 as MNHNS and CDR2 as SASEGT. V gave up 6 bases and J gave up 0 bases; unmatched junction bases: 4. The CDR3 has 14 amino acids.

V gene TRBV12-3 or TRBV12-4 combines with J gene TRBJ2-7; 12 positions agree with TRBD2. CDR3 size: 14 residues. The V gene end was trimmed by 7 bases and the J gene end by 2 bases; junction bases not matched to a gene: 3. CDR3 nucleotide sequence: TGTGCCAGCATACCTAGCGGGAGGGCCTACGAGCAGTACTTC. Its translation: CASIPSGRAYEQYF.